This TCR beta chain is drawn from a study of CD8+ T cells in alopecia areata. cDNA serving as the sequencing template came from extracted, reverse transcribed RNA. Data came from immunoSEQ multiplex PCR; TCRdb stores just in-frame clones and leaves some out. The data contain 120,000 to 150,000 clones, more than 75% of them singletons. The CDR3 is made up of 17 amino acids. Germline V gene sequence: CDR1 SGHAT, CDR2 FQNNGV. From alopecia areata patients, lesional scalp punch biopsies and peripheral blood were collected. The sequence was obtained from a human donor with alopecia areata. Sequencing used CD8+ T cells sorted from blood, obtained at week 0. The chain employs TRBV11-2 and TRBJ2-5; the D gene is possibly TRBD1 (6 bases). The assigned J gene may be wrong: the sequence end matches TRBJ2-7 better. The CDR3 here is CASSIKRIGTSSYEQYF. The CDR3 DNA follows: TGTGCCAGCAGCATAAAACGAATCGGGACATCTTCCTACGAGCAGTACTTC.